This T cell receptor (beta chain) was documented in a study of identical twins. TCRdb reprocessed the 5' RACE reads via MiXCR and lists one record per CDR3 protein. The sample lists approximately 700,000 distinct CDR3 sequences; 15% to 20% were seen once. This clonotype came up a few times. This same sample was also taken into another study, of T cells expressing NK-cell markers.

The specimen was PBMCs. The source of this sequence is a woman under 30 in good health.

The CDR3 DNA follows: TGTGCCAGCAGTTTATTGACTAGCGGGAGTAAAAAGACCCAGTACTTC. Encoded protein: CASSLLTSGSKKTQYF. The chain has TRBV6-2 or TRBV6-3 and TRBJ2-5; TRBD2 agrees at 12 bases. With V trimmed by 4 bases and J by 6 bases, 9 bases remained unmatched. Germline CDR1 and CDR2: MNHEY and SVGEGT. CDR3 length equals 16 residues.